This T cell receptor beta chain was retrieved from a study of T cells in Graves' hyperthyroidism and ophthalmopathy. At the level of the study: The authors collected peripheral blood at initial diagnosis, before any treatment. Study results and limitations: Median prediction lead before ophthalmopathy onset was 6.5 months with the model. Expanded thyroid clonotypes (above 0.001) were mostly also found in blood.

This clonotype appeared a few times. What it binds is not known. Germline-derived CDR1 and CDR2 are ENHRY and SYGVKD. V was clipped by 2 bases and J by 1 base, with 8 bases between them. This CDR3 is built from 14 residues. A patient was excluded if there was uncontrolled infection, other autoimmune disease, pregnancy or lactation. Amplification of TCR beta CDR3 regions was performed using RNA transcripts as template. TCR CDR3 regions were first amplified by RT-PCR with HTBI primers. TCRdb re-called the multiplex PCR reads through MiXCR, storing one row per CDR3 protein. The table has approximately 610,000 distinct CDR3 sequences, around 15% seen once.

The genes are TRBV10-3 and TRBJ1-1; no definite D call. This TCR came from a young woman with Graves' hyperthyroidism. Source material: blood. CDR3 sequence reads: CAISEGRTNTEAFF. The CDR3 bases are TGTGCCATCAGTGAGGGACGGACGAACACTGAAGCTTTCTTT.